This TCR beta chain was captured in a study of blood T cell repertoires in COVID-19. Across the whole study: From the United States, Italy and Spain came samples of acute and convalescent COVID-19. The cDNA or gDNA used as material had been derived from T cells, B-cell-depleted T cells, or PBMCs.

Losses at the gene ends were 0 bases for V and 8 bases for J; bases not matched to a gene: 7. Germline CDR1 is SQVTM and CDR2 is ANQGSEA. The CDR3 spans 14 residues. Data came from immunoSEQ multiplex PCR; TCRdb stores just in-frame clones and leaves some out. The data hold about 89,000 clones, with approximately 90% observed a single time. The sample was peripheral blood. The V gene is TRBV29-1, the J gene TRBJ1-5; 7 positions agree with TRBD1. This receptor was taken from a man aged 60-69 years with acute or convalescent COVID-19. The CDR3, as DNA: TGCAGCGTTGAAGAGACAGGGAGTGGGGAGCCCCAGCATTTT. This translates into CSVEETGSGEPQHF.